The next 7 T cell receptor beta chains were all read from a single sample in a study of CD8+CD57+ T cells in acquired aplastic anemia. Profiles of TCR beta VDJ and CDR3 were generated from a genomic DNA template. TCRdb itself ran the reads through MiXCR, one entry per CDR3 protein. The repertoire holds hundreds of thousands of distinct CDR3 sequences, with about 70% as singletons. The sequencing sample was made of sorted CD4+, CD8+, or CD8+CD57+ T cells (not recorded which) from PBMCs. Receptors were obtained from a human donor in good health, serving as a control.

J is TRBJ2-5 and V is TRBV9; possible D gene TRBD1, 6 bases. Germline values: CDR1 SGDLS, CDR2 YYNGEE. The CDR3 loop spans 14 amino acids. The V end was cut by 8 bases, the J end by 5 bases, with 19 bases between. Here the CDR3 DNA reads TGTGCCAGAGGTAGGGGGTCTGAAAACGAGACCCAGTACTTC. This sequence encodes CARGRGSENETQYF.

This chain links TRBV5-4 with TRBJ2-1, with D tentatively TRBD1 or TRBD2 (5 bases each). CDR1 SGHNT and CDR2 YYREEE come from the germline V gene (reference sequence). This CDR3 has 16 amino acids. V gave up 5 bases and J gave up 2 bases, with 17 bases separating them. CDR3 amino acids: CASRRLGAGPYNEQFF. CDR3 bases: TGTGCCAGCAGACGGCTCGGGGCAGGGCCCTACAATGAGCAGTTCTTC.

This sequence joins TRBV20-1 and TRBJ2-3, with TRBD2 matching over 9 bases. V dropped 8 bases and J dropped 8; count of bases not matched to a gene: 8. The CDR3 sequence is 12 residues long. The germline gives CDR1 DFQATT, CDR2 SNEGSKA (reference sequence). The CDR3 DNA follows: TGCAGTATCGGGGCGGGGGGGAGTACGCAGTATTTT. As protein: CSIGAGGSTQYF.

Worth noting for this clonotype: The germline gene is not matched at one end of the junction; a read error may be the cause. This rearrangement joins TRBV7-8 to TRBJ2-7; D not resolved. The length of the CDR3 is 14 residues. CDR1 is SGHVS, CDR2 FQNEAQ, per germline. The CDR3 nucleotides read TGTGCCAGCAGCTTAATGCGGCGGATCTACGGGCAGTACTTC. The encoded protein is CASSLMRRIYGQYF. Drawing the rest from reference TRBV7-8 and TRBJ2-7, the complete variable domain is GAGVSQSPRYKVAKRGQDVALRCDPISGHVSLFWYQQALGQGPEFLTYFQNEAQLDKSGLPSDRFFAERPEGSVSTLKIQRTQQEDSAVYLCASSLMRRIYGQYFGPGTRLTVT.

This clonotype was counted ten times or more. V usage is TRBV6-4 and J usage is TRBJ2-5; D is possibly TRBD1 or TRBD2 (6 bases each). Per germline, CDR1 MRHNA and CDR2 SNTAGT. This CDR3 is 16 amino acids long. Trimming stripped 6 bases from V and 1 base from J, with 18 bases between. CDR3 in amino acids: CASSQNPTGAQETQYF. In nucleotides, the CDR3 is TGTGCCAGCAGCCAAAACCCCACGGGGGCCCAAGAGACCCAGTACTTC.

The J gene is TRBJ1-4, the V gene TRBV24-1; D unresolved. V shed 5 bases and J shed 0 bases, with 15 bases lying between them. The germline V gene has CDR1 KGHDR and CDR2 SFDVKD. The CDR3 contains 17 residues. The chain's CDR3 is CATSGRTREATNEKLFF. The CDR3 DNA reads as TGTGCCACCAGTGGCCGAACTAGGGAGGCAACTAATGAAAAACTGTTTTTT.

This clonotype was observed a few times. CDR3 loop: CASTDSNYGYTF. CDR3 nucleotides: TGTGCCAGCACGGACAGCAACTATGGCTACACCTTC. The chain recombines TRBV25-1 with TRBJ1-2, with a tentative D call TRBD1 (6 bases). CDR3 length equals 12 residues. Trimming shortened V by 7 bases and J by 2 bases, and 8 bases separated the two germline ends. CDR1 is MGHDK and CDR2 is SYGVNS in the germline V gene.